This TCR beta chain was documented in a study of response to subunit inactivated influenza vaccine. General study results and limits: Every seasonal influenza vaccination brings in few new T cells, the authors suggested.

Each CDR3 protein is one row after TCRdb ran MiXCR on the RT-PCR reads. The sample contains a few hundred thousand distinct CDR3 sequences, just over 20% of which appear only once. Germline assignment: CDR1 LNHNV and CDR2 YYDKDF (reference sequence). V lost 1 base, J lost 4 bases, and 10 bases lay in between. The CDR3 runs 14 residues. There are many counts of this clonotype. Its antigen is undetermined. This clonotype was sampled from a man between 50 and 70 years old who received an inactivated influenza vaccine. The sequenced sample was PBMCs from blood, obtained roughly 20 months after vaccination. The rearrangement uses TRBV15 and TRBJ1-2; possible D gene TRBD1, 6 bases. CDR3 in DNA: TGTGCCACCAGCAGAGCTTCAGGGGCCTATGGCTACACCTTC. It specifies CATSRASGAYGYTF. Drawing the rest from reference TRBV15 and TRBJ1-2, the complete variable domain is DAMVIQNPRYQVTQFGKPVTLSCSQTLNHNVMYWYQQKSSQAPKLLFHYYDKDFNNEADTPDNFQSRRPNTSFCFLDIRSPGLGDTAMYLCATSRASGAYGYTFGSGTRLTVV.